The present TCR beta chain was sequenced within a study of shared clonotypes between healthy human individuals. On the study more broadly: Every donor yielded three CD4 naive, three CD4 memory, two CD8 naive and one CD8 memory plate.

TCRdb's table, derived via immunoSEQ multiplex PCR, lists solely in-frame clones and lacks some. The data contain about 2 million clones, roughly 95% of them singletons. The split of CD4+ cells yielded CD45RA+ naive and CD45RA-negative memory subsets. V was clipped by 1 base and J by 8 bases; unmatched bases: 5. Germline V gene sequence: CDR1 SGHRS, CDR2 YFSETQ. The length of the CDR3 is 15 residues. The receptor's source is a man younger than 35 in good health. The rearrangement joins TRBV5-1 to TRBJ2-1, with TRBD1 matching over 11 bases. The sample taken for sequencing was naive CD4+ T cells sorted from blood. Regarding subset: CD45RA+ positively selected. The CDR3 nucleotides read TGCGCCAGCAGCTTGTCCGGACAGGGGGCCTATGAGCAGTTCTTC. It is translated as CASSLSGQGAYEQFF.